This T cell receptor beta chain comes out of a study of T cells in Graves' hyperthyroidism and ophthalmopathy. This clonotype was picked up many times. The antigen is undetermined. With 7 bases clipped from V and 4 bases from J, the junction kept 6 bases outside the gene matches. This CDR3 has 15 residues. The germline V gene has CDR1 MDHEN and CDR2 SYDVKM. With duration under 3 months, ophthalmopathy was active: Clinical Activity Score at least 3, NOSPECS at least 4. Overall study results and limits: Ophthalmopathy was separated from stable hyperthyroidism by a 13 V-J model.

Amplified TCR beta CDR3 regions came from RNA transcripts. TCR CDR3 underwent first-round RT-PCR with the HTBI primer set. TCRdb re-called the multiplex PCR reads through MiXCR, storing one row per CDR3 protein. The data show about 300,000 distinct CDR3 sequences, with approximately 18% seen just once and approximately 35% held by the top ten. The receptor comes from a man aged 50 to 59 with Graves' ophthalmopathy. Sequenced input: blood. This sequence joins TRBV28 and TRBJ2-2; 10 bases agree with TRBD1. This CDR3 is CASIRQGAGTGELFF. The CDR3 nucleotides are TGTGCCAGCATCCGACAGGGGGCAGGCACCGGGGAGCTGTTTTTT.